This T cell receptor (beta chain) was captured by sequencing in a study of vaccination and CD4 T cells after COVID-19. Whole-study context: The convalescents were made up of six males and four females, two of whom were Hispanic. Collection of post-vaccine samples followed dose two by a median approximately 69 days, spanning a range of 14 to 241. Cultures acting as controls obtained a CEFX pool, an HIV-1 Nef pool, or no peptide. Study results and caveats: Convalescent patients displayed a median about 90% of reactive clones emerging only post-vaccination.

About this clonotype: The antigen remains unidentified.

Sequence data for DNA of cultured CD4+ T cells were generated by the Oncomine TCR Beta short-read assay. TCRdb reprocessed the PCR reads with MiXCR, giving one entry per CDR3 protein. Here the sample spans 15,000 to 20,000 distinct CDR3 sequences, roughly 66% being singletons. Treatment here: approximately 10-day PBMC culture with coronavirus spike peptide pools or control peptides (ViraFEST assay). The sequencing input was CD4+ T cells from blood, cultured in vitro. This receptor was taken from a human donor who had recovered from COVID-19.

The CDR3 region is CATSDQRAPYNEQFF. The CDR3, as DNA: TGTGCCACCAGTGATCAACGGGCCCCCTACAATGAGCAGTTCTTC. The chain joins TRBV24-1 to TRBJ2-1, with D uncertain. This CDR3 has 15 residues. Germline V gives CDR1 KGHDR, CDR2 SFDVKD. V was cut by 3 bases and J by 2 bases, with 10 bases left in between.